This record looks at one T cell receptor (beta chain) sequence and its context. Its specificity is not known. Some clones are missing from TCRdb's copy, which holds only in-frame ones; the method was immunoSEQ multiplex PCR. This table has about 310,000 clones, nearly 90% appearing once. These data come from a study of cytomegalovirus exposure and HLA in healthy donors. General observations from the study: Altogether, about 160 TCR beta chains were recorded as cytomegalovirus-associated. While the bulk of TCR sequences proved rare, some public TCRs turned up in many donors.

Sequenced sample: PBMCs. The sequence derives from a man aged 30-40 years in good health and CMV-seronegative.

For the CDR3, the DNA is TGCGCCAGCAGCTTCGGAGGGTCTGGAAACACCATATATTTT. Amino acids: CASSFGGSGNTIYF. This rearrangement joins TRBV5-1 to TRBJ1-3; no definite D call. This CDR3 comprises 14 residues. V lost 2 bases, J lost 1 base, and 7 bases lay in between. CDR1 and CDR2 (germline): SGHRS, YFSETQ. The full variable domain, in which reference TRBV5-1 and TRBJ1-3 provide the parts outside the CDR3, is KAGVTQTPRYLIKTRGQQVTLSCSPISGHRSVSWYQQTPGQGLQFLFEYFSETQRNKGNFPGRFSGRQFSNSRSEMNVSTLELGDSALYLCASSFGGSGNTIYFGEGSWLTVV.